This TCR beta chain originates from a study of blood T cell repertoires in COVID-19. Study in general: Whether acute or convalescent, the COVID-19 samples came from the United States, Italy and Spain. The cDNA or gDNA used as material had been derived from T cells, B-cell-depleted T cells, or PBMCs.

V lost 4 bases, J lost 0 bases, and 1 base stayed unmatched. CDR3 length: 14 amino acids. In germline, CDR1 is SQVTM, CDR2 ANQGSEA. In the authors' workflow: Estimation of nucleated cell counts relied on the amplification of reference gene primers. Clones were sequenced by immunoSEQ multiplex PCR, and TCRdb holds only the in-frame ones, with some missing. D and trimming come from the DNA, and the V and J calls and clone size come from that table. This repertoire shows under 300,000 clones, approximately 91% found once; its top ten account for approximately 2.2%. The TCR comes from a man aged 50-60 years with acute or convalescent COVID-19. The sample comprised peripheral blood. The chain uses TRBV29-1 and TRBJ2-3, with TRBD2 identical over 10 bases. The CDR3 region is CSVVSGGSTDTQYF. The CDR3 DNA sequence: TGCAGCGTTGTTAGCGGGGGGAGCACAGATACGCAGTATTTT.